This TCR beta chain was identified during a study of naive and memory T cell subsets. Study findings and constraints: Possibly reflecting memory cells re-expressing CD45RA, a few larger clonotypes occurred in naive repertoires, especially CD8.

With respect to this clonotype: Its antigen is unknown.

There are 16 residues in the CDR3. After removal of 3 bases from V and 3 bases from J, the junction contained 7 bases not matched to a gene. Germline CDR1 is LGHDT and CDR2 is YNNKEL (reference sequence). An equimolar mix of two oligonucleotides served as the beta constant-region primer for TRBC1 and TRBC2. Four rounds of PCR amplified the ligated cDNA using nested alpha and beta constant-region primers plus SP2. A 12-nucleotide UMI and the SP2 primer were added to the cDNA 3' end by oligonucleotide ligation. One entry per CDR3 protein, called by TCRdb with MiXCR from the UMI-ligation and nested PCR reads. Found here are 90,000 to 120,000 distinct CDR3 sequences, roughly 15% of them singletons; the top ten hold about 3%.

This sequence joins TRBV3-1 and TRBJ2-1, with 8 bases identical to TRBD2. This TCR was sampled from a human donor in good health. Sequencing used naive CD8+ T cells from blood. The CDR3 nucleotides read TGTGCCAGCAGCCAGACTGAGCGGGGGATCTACAATGAGCAGTTCTTC. This translates into CASSQTERGIYNEQFF.